The T cell receptor (beta chain) under discussion was sequenced for a study of response to subunit inactivated influenza vaccine. Study results and caveats: Each seasonal influenza vaccination recruits few new T cells, the authors suggested.

TCRdb independently ran MiXCR on the RT-PCR reads; one entry per CDR3 protein. The repertoire consists of about 700,000 distinct CDR3 sequences, with 12% to 15% occurring once and the leading ten covering 7.6%. J gave up 0 bases and V 6 bases, and 8 bases lay outside the gene matches. Germline V gives CDR1 SGHAT, CDR2 FQNNGV. The CDR3 sequence is 18 residues long. In the case of this clonotype: What it binds is not known.

The source is a man in his fifties or sixties who received an inactivated influenza vaccine. The source was PBMCs from blood, collected approximately 15 days before vaccination. This chain links TRBV11-2 with TRBJ2-3, with 14 bases lining up with TRBD2. CDR3 sequence reads: CASRMGLAGVSSTDTQYF. The CDR3 DNA reads TGTGCCAGCAGGATGGGACTAGCGGGGGTCTCTAGCACAGATACGCAGTATTTT.